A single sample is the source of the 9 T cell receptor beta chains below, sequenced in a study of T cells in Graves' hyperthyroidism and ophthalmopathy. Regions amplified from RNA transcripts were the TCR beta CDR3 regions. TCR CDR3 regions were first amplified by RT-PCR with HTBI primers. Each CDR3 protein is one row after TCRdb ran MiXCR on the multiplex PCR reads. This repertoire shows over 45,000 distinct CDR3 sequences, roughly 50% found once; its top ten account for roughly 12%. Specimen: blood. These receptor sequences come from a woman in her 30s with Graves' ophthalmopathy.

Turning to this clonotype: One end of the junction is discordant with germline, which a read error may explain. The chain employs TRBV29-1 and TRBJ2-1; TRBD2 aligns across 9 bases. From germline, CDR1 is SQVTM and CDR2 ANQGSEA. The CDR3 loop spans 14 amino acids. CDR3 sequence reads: CNVEGSGLAGERFF. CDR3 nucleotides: TGCAACGTTGAAGGGTCGGGACTAGCCGGCGAGCGGTTCTTC.

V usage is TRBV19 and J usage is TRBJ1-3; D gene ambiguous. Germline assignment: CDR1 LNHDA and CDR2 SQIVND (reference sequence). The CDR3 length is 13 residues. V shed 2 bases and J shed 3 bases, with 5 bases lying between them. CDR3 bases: TGTGCCAGTAGTATATCAGTTGGAAACACCATATATTTT. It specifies CASSISVGNTIYF.

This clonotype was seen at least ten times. The CDR3 region is CASSPGHERTDTQYF. The CDR3 DNA is TGTGCCAGCAGCCCGGGACACGAAAGAACAGATACGCAGTATTTT. J is TRBJ2-3 and V is TRBV4-2; D is possibly TRBD1 (6 bases). Between the trimmed V and J ends, which lost 4 bases and 3 bases, there was a span of 14 bases. Germline CDR1 reads LGHNA; CDR2 reads YNFKEQ. The CDR3 spans 15 residues.

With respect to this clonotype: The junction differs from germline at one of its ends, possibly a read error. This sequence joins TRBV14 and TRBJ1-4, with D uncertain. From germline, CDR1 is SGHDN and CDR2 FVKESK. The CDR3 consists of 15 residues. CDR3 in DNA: TGTGTCAGCAGCCAAGGAAGCTGGGTGAGGGAAAAACTGTTTTTT. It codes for CVSSQGSWVREKLFF.

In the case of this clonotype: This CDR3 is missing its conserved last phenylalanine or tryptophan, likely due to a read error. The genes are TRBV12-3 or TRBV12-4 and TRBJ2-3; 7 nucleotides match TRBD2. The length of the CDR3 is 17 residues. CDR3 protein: CAGSLAVGGRGGDTQYL. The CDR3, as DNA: TGTGCCGGCAGTTTAGCAGTGGGGGGGAGGGGCGGCGATACGCAGTATTTG.

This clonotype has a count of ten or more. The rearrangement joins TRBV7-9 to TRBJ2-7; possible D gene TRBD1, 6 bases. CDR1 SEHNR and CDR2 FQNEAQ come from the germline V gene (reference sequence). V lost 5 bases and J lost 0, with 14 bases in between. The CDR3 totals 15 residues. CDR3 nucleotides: TGTGCCAGCAGCCCAGAGACAGGTCCCTCCTACGAGCAGTACTTC. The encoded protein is CASSPETGPSYEQYF.

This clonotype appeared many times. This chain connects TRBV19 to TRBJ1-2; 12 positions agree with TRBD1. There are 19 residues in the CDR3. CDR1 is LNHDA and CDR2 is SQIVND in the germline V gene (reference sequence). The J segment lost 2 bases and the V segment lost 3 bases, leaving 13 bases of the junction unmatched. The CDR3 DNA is TGTGCCAGTAGTATCGATCCGCGGGACAGGGGGCTGAGGAACTATGGCTACACCTTC. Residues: CASSIDPRDRGLRNYGYTF.

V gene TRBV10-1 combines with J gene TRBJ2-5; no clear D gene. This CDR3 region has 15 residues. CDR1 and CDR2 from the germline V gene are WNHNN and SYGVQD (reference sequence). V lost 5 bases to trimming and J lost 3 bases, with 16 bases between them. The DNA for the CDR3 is TGCGCCAGCAGTTCCTCGACAAGGAGTAAAGAGACCCAGTACTTC. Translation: CASSSSTRSKETQYF.

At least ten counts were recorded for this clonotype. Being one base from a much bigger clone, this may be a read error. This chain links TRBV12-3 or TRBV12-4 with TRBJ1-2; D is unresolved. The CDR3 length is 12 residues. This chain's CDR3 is CASSFRIYGCTF. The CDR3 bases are TGTGCCAGCAGTTTCCGGATCTATGGCTGCACCTTC.